This passage covers 14 T cell receptor beta chains from one sample sequenced in a study of blood T cell repertoires in COVID-19. TCRdb keeps only in-frame clones here, not all; method: immunoSEQ multiplex PCR. The sample lists roughly 500,000 clones; roughly 87% were seen once. Material for sequencing was peripheral blood. Receptors originate from a man between 18 and 29 years old with COVID-19, enrolled during active disease.

A single count supports this clone. The chain has TRBV4-1 and TRBJ2-5, with 8 bases aligning to TRBD2. Per germline, CDR1 MGHRA and CDR2 YSYEKL. With 3 bases clipped from V and 0 bases from J, the junction kept 12 bases outside the gene matches. The CDR3 runs to 18 residues. CDR3: CASSQPTSSGPYQETQYF. Written as DNA, the CDR3 is TGCGCCAGCAGCCAGCCAACGTCTAGCGGGCCGTACCAAGAGACCCAGTACTTC.

V is TRBV5-1 and J is TRBJ2-5; perhaps TRBD2 as D (6 bases). The CDR3 is made up of 17 amino acids. CDR1 and CDR2 from the germline V gene are SGHRS and YFSETQ. V gave up 2 bases and J gave up 4 bases, with 21 bases separating them. The DNA of the CDR3 is TGCGCCAGCAGCTTAAATTCCTGGGTGCGGGACCCAGAGACCCAGTACTTC. This gives the protein CASSLNSWVRDPETQYF. Complete variable domain (other parts from reference TRBV5-1 and TRBJ2-5): KAGVTQTPRYLIKTRGQQVTLSCSPISGHRSVSWYQQTPGQGLQFLFEYFSETQRNKGNFPGRFSGRQFSNSRSEMNVSTLELGDSALYLCASSLNSWVRDPETQYFGPGTRLLVL.

This clone was seen only once. The chain links TRBV15 to TRBJ2-3; D gene uncertain. The CDR3 is 13 amino acids. V was clipped by 0 bases and J by 4 bases, with 5 bases between them. The V gene's germline CDR1 is LNHNV and CDR2 YYDKDF (reference sequence). The CDR3 DNA is TGTGCCACCAGCAGAGATTCAGCAGATACGCAGTATTTT. This encodes CATSRDSADTQYF. Together with reference TRBV15 and TRBJ2-3, the CDR3 gives the full variable domain: DAMVIQNPRYQVTQFGKPVTLSCSQTLNHNVMYWYQQKSSQAPKLLFHYYDKDFNNEADTPDNFQSRRPNTSFCFLDIRSPGLGDTAMYLCATSRDSADTQYFGPGTRLTVL.

This chain links TRBV18 with TRBJ2-5; no clear D gene. CDR3 length equals 13 residues. Deletions cut 1 base from V and 4 bases from J, with 7 bases between. Germline assignment: CDR1 KGHSH and CDR2 LQKENI. The CDR3 region is CASSPREVETQYF. The DNA for the CDR3 is TGTGCCAGCTCACCACGCGAGGTAGAGACCCAGTACTTC.

The chain joins TRBV18 to TRBJ1-5; D gene unclear. V lost 3 bases, J lost 4 bases, and 7 bases lay in between. This CDR3 comprises 13 residues. The V gene's germline CDR1 is KGHSH and CDR2 LQKENI. The CDR3 coding sequence is TGTGCCAGCTCACCGAGGAGAAATCAGCCCCAGCATTTT. It is translated as CASSPRRNQPQHF.

Written as DNA, the CDR3 is TGTGCCAGCAGTACCCCCGGGACTAGCAACGAGCAGTACTTC. Protein product: CASSTPGTSNEQYF. This rearrangement joins TRBV6-5 to TRBJ2-7; 9 nucleotides agree with TRBD2. Germline-derived CDR1 and CDR2 are MNHEY and SVGAGI. This CDR3 is 14 amino acids long. Losses at the gene ends were 5 bases for V and 5 bases for J; bases not matched to a gene: 7.

The rearrangement links TRBV27 to TRBJ1-1; TRBD1 is a possible D gene (6 bases). The CDR3 is made up of 15 amino acids. V was cut by 0 bases and J by 5 bases, with 13 bases left in between. The germline gives CDR1 MNHEY, CDR2 SMNVEV (reference sequence). The chain's CDR3 is CASSLSPTGGTEAFF. The DNA for the CDR3 is TGTGCCAGCAGTTTATCCCCGACAGGTGGAACTGAAGCTTTCTTT.

The rearrangement joins TRBV15 to TRBJ2-1; 7 nucleotides agree with TRBD2. Germline trimming cut 4 bases from V and 4 bases from J; bases unmatched to any gene: 7. The V gene's germline CDR1 is LNHNV and CDR2 YYDKDF (reference sequence). This CDR3 contains 15 residues. The chain's CDR3 is CATSKAGTTYNEQFF. DNA for the CDR3: TGTGCCACCAGCAAAGCCGGGACTACATACAATGAGCAGTTCTTC.

The DNA of the CDR3 is TGTGCCAGCAGCGCCCGACTAGCGGGAGTAGGGAATGAGCAGTTCTTC. Translating gives CASSARLAGVGNEQFF. The chain combines TRBV7-8 with TRBJ2-1; 12 bases line up with TRBD2. The CDR3 runs to 16 residues. Germline loops: CDR1 SGHVS, CDR2 FQNEAQ. V lost 5 bases and J lost 7; bases outside the gene matches: 9.

This clone was recorded only once. This chain joins TRBV7-9 and TRBJ2-7; tentative D call: TRBD1 (5 bases). Germline V gives CDR1 SEHNR, CDR2 FQNEAQ (reference sequence). The CDR3 spans 14 residues. With 5 bases removed from V and 5 bases from J, the gap between germline ends came to 16 bases. As DNA, the CDR3 is TGTGCCAGCAGCCCCGTGGGGCAGGGCCACGAGCAGTACTTC. Protein sequence: CASSPVGQGHEQYF.

The V gene is TRBV5-1, the J gene TRBJ2-5; D possibly corresponds to TRBD1 (5 bases). The CDR3 spans 14 residues. Germline lookup yields CDR1 SGHRS and CDR2 YFSETQ. The V end was cut by 3 bases, the J end by 5 bases, with 14 bases between. CDR3 nucleotides: TGCGCCAGCAGCTCACAACAGGAAGGGGAGACCCAGTACTTC. It encodes CASSSQQEGETQYF.

The chain uses TRBV5-1 and TRBJ2-5, with TRBD1 matching 8 bases. Germline assignment: CDR1 SGHRS and CDR2 YFSETQ. CDR3 length: 15 amino acids. J lost 4 bases, V lost 0 bases, and 5 bases had no gene match. CDR3 in DNA: TGCGCCAGCAGCTTGGTTCCAGGGGGCGGAGAGACCCAGTACTTC. As protein: CASSLVPGGGETQYF.

For the CDR3, the DNA is TGTGCCAGCAGCGGCCAGGGTACTGATTCACCCCTCCACTTT. Amino acids: CASSGQGTDSPLHF. The V gene is TRBV9, the J gene TRBJ1-6; possibly TRBD1 for D (5 bases). The ends were cut back, 3 bases at V and 8 bases at J, with 12 bases in the middle. The CDR3 contains 14 residues. Germline V lookup: CDR1 SGDLS, CDR2 YYNGEE.

J is TRBJ2-1 and V is TRBV6-5; 7 bases are a match to TRBD2. CDR3 size: 16 residues. The germline CDR1 and CDR2 sequences are MNHEY and SVGAGI. The V and J ends lost 4 bases and 3 bases, in that order; junction bases with no gene match: 9. The CDR3 loop reads CASSWEGTGFYNEQFF. The CDR3 region has the DNA TGTGCCAGCAGTTGGGAGGGTACGGGATTCTACAATGAGCAGTTCTTC.